Listed here is a single TCR beta chain. What it binds is unknown. The primer mix had 60 Vbeta and 13 Jbeta primers. Data came from immunoSEQ multiplex PCR; TCRdb stores just in-frame clones and leaves some out. In the table there are 110,000 to 150,000 clones, around four fifths of which are singletons. This entry is derived from a study of cytomegalovirus exposure and HLA in healthy donors. The overall study: Findings of an earlier analysis included around 100 million unique TCR beta sequences from 170 million or so T cells. General study results and limits: CMV serostatus was the sole immune exposure data available. Analyzed later, most CMV-associated TCR beta chains appeared HLA-restricted.

The CDR3 runs to 14 residues. Germline CDR1 reads SGHDT; CDR2 reads YYEEEE. V lost 0 bases, J lost 3 bases, and 10 bases lay in between. Donors counted as nominally healthy when sampled, yet unrecorded immune exposures were likely. Sequencing was carried out using PBMCs. This sequence joins TRBV5-6 and TRBJ2-7; D perhaps matches TRBD1 (5 bases). The TCR was taken from a man aged 25 to 45 in good health and CMV-seronegative. The CDR3 nucleotides are TGTGCCAGCAGCTTGGGGTCCCAGGGCTACGAGCAGTACTTC. Translating it yields CASSLGSQGYEQYF.